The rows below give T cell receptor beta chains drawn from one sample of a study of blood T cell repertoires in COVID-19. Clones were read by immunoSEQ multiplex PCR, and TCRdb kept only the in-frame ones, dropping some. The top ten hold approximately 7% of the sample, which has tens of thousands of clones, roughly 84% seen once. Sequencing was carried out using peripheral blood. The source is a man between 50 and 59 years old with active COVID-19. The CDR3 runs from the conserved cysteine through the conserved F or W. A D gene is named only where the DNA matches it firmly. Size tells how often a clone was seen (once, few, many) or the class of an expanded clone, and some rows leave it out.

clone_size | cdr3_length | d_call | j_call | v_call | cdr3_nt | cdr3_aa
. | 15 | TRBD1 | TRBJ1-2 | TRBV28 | TGTGCCAGCATCTCCCCAGGGGGGAAGGTCGGAGGCTACACCTTC | CASISPGGKVGGYTF
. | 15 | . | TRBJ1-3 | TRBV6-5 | TGTGCCAGCAGTTTCGGACAGAGCTCTGGAAACACCATATATTTT | CASSFGQSSGNTIYF
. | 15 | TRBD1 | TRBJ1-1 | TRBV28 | TGTGCCAGCAGTTTGGGACAGGCTATGAACACTGAAGCTTTCTTT | CASSLGQAMNTEAFF
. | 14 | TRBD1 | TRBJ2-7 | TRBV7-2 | TGTGCCAGCAGCTACAGGGGGCCTTCCTACGAGCAGTACTTC | CASSYRGPSYEQYF
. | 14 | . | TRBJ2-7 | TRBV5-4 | TGTGCCAGCAGCTTGGTCACAGGACCTTACGAGCAGTACTTC | CASSLVTGPYEQYF
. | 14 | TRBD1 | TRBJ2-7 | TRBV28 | TGTGCCAGCAGTTCTTCCCGGGACAGCTACGAGCAGTACTTC | CASSSSRDSYEQYF
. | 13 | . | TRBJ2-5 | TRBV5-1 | TGCGCCAGCAGCTTGGGGACAGAAGAGACCCAGTACTTC | CASSLGTEETQYF
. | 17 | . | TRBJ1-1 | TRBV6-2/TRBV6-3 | TGTGCCAGCAGTTACTGGCAGGTCCGCGTCATGAACACTGAAGCTTTCTTT | CASSYWQVRVMNTEAFF
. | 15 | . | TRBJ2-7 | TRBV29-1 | TGCAGCGCTCTGACGGGCTCAGGGTCCTCCTACGAGCAGTACTTC | CSALTGSGSSYEQYF
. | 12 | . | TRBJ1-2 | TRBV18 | TGTGCCAGCTCACCAGGGGAGGGTGGCTACACCTTC | CASSPGEGGYTF
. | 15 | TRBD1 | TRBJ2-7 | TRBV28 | TGTGCCAGCAGTGGCTCAGGGGGATCGTCCTACGAGCAGTACTTC | CASSGSGGSSYEQYF
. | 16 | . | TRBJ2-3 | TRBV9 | TGTGCCAGCAGCGGATTATCAGGGGCAGGGACAGATACGCAGTATTTT | CASSGLSGAGTDTQYF
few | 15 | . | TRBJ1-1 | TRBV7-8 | TGTGCCAGCAGCTTAACTAGGGTTTTGAACACTGAAGCTTTCTTT | CASSLTRVLNTEAFF
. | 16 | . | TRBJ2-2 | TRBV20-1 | TGCAGTGCTAGTCCAGGCGGCGGGCCGTACACCGGGGAGCTGTTTTTT | CSASPGGGPYTGELFF
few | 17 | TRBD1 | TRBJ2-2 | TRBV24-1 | TGTGCCACCAGTGATTACCGACAGGGGGCGATCCGTGGGGAGCTGTTTTTT | CATSDYRQGAIRGELFF
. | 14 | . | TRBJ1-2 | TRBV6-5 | TGTGCCATCCGCGGACAGAGGGGAAACTATGGCTACACCTTC | CAIRGQRGNYGYTF
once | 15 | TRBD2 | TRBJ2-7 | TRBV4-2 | TGTGCCAGCAGCCAAGACCGGACTAGCGTGGGAGAGCAGTACTTC | CASSQDRTSVGEQYF
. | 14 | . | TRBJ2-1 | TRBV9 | TGTGCCAGCAGCGGCCAGGTGGCAGCCAATGAGCAGTTCTTC | CASSGQVAANEQFF
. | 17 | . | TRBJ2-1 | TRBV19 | TGTGCCAGTAGTATAGATGGTGCGGGTGGGAGTTACAATGAGCAGTTCTTC | CASSIDGAGGSYNEQFF
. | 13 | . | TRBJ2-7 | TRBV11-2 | TGTGCCAGCAGCCTCGGGGGCTCCTACGAGCAGTACTTC | CASSLGGSYEQYF
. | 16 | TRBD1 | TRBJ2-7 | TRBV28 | TGTGCCAGCAGCCTCCTGCCGGGACAGGGGTCCTACGAGCAGTACTTC | CASSLLPGQGSYEQYF
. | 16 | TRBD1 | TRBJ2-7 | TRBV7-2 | TGTGCCAGCAGCTTAGGAGCCGGGACAGGGGTCTACGAGCAGTACTTC | CASSLGAGTGVYEQYF
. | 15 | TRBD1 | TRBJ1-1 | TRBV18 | TGTGCCAGCTCAACAGACAGGGTCCGGAACACTGAAGCTTTCTTT | CASSTDRVRNTEAFF
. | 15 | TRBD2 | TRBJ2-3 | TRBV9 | TGTGCCAGCAGTGAACTTGGCGGGGGACCAGATACGCAGTATTTT | CASSELGGGPDTQYF
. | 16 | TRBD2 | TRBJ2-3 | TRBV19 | TGTGCCAGTATAGGAGGACGGCGGGGGGGCACAGATACGCAGTATTTT | CASIGGRRGGTDTQYF
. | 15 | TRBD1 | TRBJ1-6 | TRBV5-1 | TGCGCCAGCAGCTTGGCGGGGACAGAATATTCACCCCTCCACTTT | CASSLAGTEYSPLHF
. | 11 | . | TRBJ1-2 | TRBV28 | TGTGCCACCCATATCGGGGGTCTCGGCACCTTC | CATHIGGLGTF
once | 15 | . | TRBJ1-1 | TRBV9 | TGTGCCAGCAGCGTAGGTCTGGAGGGTGACACTGAAGCTTTCTTT | CASSVGLEGDTEAFF
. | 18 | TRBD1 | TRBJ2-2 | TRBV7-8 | TGTGCCAGCAGCTTAGCGCGGCACAGGGGTCCAGAGGGCGGGGAGCTGTTTTTT | CASSLARHRGPEGGELFF
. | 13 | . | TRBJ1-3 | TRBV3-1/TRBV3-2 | TGTGCCAGCAGTAGTTCGGACAGAAGGACCATATATTTT | CASSSSDRRTIYF
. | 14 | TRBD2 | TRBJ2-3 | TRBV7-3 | TGTGCCAGCAGCTTAAAACTAGCGGGAGATACGCAGTATTTT | CASSLKLAGDTQYF